This TCR beta chain stems from a study of T cell changes during pregnancy in multiple sclerosis. The data were produced by immunoSEQ multiplex PCR, yet TCRdb's version contains in-frame clones alone and is incomplete. The data hold 14,000 to 15,000 clones, with 80% to 90% observed a single time. Looked up from germline, CDR1 is MNHEY and CDR2 is SVGAGI. The V end was cut by 5 bases, the J end by 4 bases, with 14 bases between. CDR3 length equals 14 residues. This chain links TRBV6-5 with TRBJ1-2; no clear D. The source is a female donor with multiple sclerosis, enrolled in a pregnancy study. The starting material was CD8+ T cells from peripheral blood mononuclear cells, obtained in the first trimester of pregnancy. CDR3 protein: CASSPINNIYGYTF. The CDR3, as DNA: TGTGCCAGCAGTCCCATCAATAACATCTATGGCTACACCTTC.